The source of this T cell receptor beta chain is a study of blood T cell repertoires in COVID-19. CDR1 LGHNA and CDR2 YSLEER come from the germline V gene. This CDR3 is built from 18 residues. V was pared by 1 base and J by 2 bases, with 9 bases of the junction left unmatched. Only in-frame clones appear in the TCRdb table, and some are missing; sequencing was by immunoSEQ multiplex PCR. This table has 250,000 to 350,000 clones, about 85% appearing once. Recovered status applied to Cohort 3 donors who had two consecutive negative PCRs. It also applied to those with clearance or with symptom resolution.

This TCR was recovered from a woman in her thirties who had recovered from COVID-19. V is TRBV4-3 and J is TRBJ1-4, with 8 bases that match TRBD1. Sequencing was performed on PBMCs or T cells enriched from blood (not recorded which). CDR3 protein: CASSQVWQGASTNEKLFF. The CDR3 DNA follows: TGCGCCAGCAGCCAAGTGTGGCAGGGGGCAAGCACTAATGAAAAACTGTTTTTT.